What follows is one T cell receptor (beta chain) and its context. Method: immunoSEQ multiplex PCR; TCRdb's copy keeps in-frame clones and lacks some. In the table there are around 370,000 clones, 75% to 90% of which are singletons. These data are taken from a study of blood T cell repertoires in COVID-19. Germline assignment: CDR1 SEHNR and CDR2 FQNEAQ (reference sequence). V dropped 3 bases and J dropped 7; count of bases not matched to a gene: 12. This CDR3 is built from 16 residues. The chain carries TRBV7-9 and TRBJ1-1, with 9 positions matching TRBD1. The sample was peripheral blood. This TCR was sampled from a woman in her forties or fifties with COVID-19, enrolled during active disease. The CDR3 coding sequence is TGTGCCAGCAGCTTCGGGACAGGGTTCCTCGGCGGTGAAGCTTTCTTT. It is translated as CASSFGTGFLGGEAFF. The variable domain in full, with the rest retrieved from reference TRBV7-9 and TRBJ1-1, is DTGVSQNPRHKITKRGQNVTFRCDPISEHNRLYWYRQTLGQGPEFLTYFQNEAQLEKSRLLSDRFSAERPKGSFSTLEIQRTEQGDSAMYLCASSFGTGFLGGEAFFGQGTRLTVV.